Below are 4 T cell receptor beta chains sequenced from a single sample in a study of blood T cell repertoires in COVID-19. The table came from immunoSEQ multiplex PCR; TCRdb's copy has only in-frame clones and leaves some out. The sample has more than 250,000 clones; nearly 90% are singletons. Source material: PBMCs or T cells enriched from blood (not recorded which). The receptors were gathered from a woman between 25 and 40 years old who had recovered from COVID-19.

The chain carries TRBV5-1 and TRBJ1-2; D is unclear. Germline CDR1 SGHRS, CDR2 YFSETQ. V dropped 0 bases and J dropped 3 bases, with 6 bases sitting between them. This CDR3 is built from 13 residues. The chain's CDR3 is CASSLDQDYGYTF. The CDR3 DNA is TGCGCCAGCAGCTTGGACCAGGACTATGGCTACACCTTC.

This sequence joins TRBV7-2 and TRBJ2-3; 9 bases map to TRBD2. The CDR3 extends over 15 amino acids. V gave up 5 bases and J gave up 4 bases; unmatched junction bases: 7. The V gene's germline CDR1 is SGHTA and CDR2 FQGNSA. CDR3 sequence (DNA): TGTGCCAGCAGCCCGGGACTAGCCCCCCCAGATACGCAGTATTTT. Translated: CASSPGLAPPDTQYF. The full variable domain, completed using reference TRBV7-2 and TRBJ2-3, is GAGVSQSPSNKVTEKGKDVELRCDPISGHTALYWYRQSLGQGLEFLIYFQGNSAPDKSGLPSDRFSAERTGGSVSTLTIQRTQQEDSAVYLCASSPGLAPPDTQYFGPGTRLTVL.

This chain links TRBV5-1 with TRBJ2-7; 7 nucleotides line up with TRBD1. This CDR3 contains 15 residues. V trimming: 4 bases; J trimming: 0 bases; junction bases outside the gene matches: 7. Per germline, CDR1 SGHRS and CDR2 YFSETQ. CDR3 sequence (DNA): TGCGCCAGCAGCCTCCGGGACAGAAACTCCTACGAGCAGTACTTC. Its translation is CASSLRDRNSYEQYF.

This chain uses TRBV2 with TRBJ1-1, with D hard to call. CDR1 and CDR2 from the germline V gene are SNHLY and FYNNEI. V was trimmed by 6 bases and J by 4 bases, leaving 12 bases between them. CDR3 length: 13 residues. CDR3 in DNA: TGTGCCAGCAGACCCACAGAAGTCACTGAAGCTTTCTTT. The encoded protein is CASRPTEVTEAFF.